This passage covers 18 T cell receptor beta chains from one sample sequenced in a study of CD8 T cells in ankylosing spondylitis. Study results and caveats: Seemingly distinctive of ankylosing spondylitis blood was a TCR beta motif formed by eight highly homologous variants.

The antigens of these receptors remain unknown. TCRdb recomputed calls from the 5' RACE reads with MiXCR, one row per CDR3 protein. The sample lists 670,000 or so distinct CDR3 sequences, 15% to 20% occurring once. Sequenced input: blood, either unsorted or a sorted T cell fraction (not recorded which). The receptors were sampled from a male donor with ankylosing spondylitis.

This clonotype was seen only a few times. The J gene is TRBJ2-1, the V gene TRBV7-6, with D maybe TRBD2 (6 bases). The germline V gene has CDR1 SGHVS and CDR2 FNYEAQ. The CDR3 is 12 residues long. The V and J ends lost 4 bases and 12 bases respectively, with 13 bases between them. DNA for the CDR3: TGTGCCAGCAGCTCCCCGGGACTCCCGCAGTTCTTC. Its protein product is CASSSPGLPQFF.

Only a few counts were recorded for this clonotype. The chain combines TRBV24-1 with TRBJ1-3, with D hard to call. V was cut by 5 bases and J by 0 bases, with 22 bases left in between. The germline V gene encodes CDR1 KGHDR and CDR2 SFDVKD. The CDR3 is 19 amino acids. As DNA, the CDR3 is TGTGCCACCAGTGCCCCAACCGGGTCCTCAAAAGCCTCTGGAAACACCATATATTTT. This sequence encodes CATSAPTGSSKASGNTIYF.

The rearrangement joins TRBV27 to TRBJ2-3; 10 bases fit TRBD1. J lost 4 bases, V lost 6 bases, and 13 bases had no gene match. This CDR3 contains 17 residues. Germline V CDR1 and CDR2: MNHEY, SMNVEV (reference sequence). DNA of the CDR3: TGTGCCAGCAGCCCCATACCCGGACAGGGGGGGTCAGATACGCAGTATTTT. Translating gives CASSPIPGQGGSDTQYF.

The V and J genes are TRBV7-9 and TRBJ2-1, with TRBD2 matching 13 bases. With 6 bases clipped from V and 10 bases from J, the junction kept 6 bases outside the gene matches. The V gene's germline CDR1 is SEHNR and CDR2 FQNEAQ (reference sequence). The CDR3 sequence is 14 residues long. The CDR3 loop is CASRTSGGTIEQFF. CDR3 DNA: TGTGCCAGCAGGACTAGCGGGGGGACAATAGAGCAGTTCTTC.

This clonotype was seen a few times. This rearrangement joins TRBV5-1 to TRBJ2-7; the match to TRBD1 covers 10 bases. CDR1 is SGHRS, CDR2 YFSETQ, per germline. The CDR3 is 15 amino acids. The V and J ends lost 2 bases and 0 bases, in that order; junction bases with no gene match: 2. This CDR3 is CASSFWTGGSYEQYF. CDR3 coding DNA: TGCGCCAGCAGCTTCTGGACAGGGGGCTCCTACGAGCAGTACTTC.

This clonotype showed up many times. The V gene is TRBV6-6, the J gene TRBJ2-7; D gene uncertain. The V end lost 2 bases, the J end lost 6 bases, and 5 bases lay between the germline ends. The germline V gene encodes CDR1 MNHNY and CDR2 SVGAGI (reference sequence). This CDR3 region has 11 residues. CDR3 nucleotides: TGTGCCAGCAGTTACAGTTCCGAGCAGTACTTC. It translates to CASSYSSEQYF.

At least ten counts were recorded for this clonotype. The CDR3, as DNA: TGCGCCAGCAGCCTACAGGGTCCAGGTCCCATCAATGAGCAGTTCTTC. Its protein product is CASSLQGPGPINEQFF. The V and J genes are TRBV5-1 and TRBJ2-1; D is perhaps TRBD1 (6 bases). CDR1 and CDR2 (germline): SGHRS, YFSETQ. V lost 4 bases and J 6 bases, leaving 20 bases between the germline ends. CDR3 length: 16 residues.

CDR3 in amino acids: CASRSISNQPQHF. The CDR3 region has the DNA TGCGCCAGCAGGTCCATTAGCAATCAGCCCCAGCATTTT. The chain is built from TRBV5-1 and TRBJ1-5, with no clear D. Germline CDR1 is SGHRS and CDR2 is YFSETQ. CDR3 size: 13 residues. Trimming cost V 5 bases and J 0 bases, with 6 bases left between them.

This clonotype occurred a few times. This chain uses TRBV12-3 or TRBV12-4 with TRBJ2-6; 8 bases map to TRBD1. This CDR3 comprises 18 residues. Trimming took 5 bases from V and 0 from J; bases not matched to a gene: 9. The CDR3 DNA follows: TGTGCCAGCAGTCCATGGGACAGGTTGGACTCTGGGGCCAACGTCCTGACTTTC. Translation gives CASSPWDRLDSGANVLTF.

The CDR3 reads CASSDITYEQYF. In DNA, the CDR3 is TGTGCCAGCAGTGACATTACCTACGAGCAGTACTTC. The V and J genes are TRBV6-1 and TRBJ2-7; D unresolved. CDR3 size: 12 residues. CDR1 is MNHNS and CDR2 is SASEGT in the germline V gene. The V end lost 3 bases, the J end lost 2 bases, and 5 bases lay between the germline ends.

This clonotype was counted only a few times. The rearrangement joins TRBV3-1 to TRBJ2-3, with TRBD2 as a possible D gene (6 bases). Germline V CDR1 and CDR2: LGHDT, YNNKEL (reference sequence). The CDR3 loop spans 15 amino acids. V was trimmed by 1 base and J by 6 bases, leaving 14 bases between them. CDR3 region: CASSQGGGKWDTQYF. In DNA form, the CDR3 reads TGTGCCAGCAGCCAAGGAGGCGGGAAATGGGATACGCAGTATTTT.

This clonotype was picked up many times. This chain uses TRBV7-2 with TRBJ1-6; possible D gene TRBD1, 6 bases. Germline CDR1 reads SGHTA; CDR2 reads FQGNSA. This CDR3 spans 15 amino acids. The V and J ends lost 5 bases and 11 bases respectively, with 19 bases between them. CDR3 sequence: CASSPPWGASAPLHF. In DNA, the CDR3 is TGTGCCAGCAGCCCCCCGTGGGGGGCCAGTGCACCCCTCCACTTT.

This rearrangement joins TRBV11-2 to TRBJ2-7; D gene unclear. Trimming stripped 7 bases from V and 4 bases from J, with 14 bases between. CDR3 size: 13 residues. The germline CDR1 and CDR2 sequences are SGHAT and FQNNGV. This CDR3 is CASNLSPGYEQYF. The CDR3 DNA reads TGTGCCAGCAACCTATCGCCGGGTTACGAGCAGTACTTC. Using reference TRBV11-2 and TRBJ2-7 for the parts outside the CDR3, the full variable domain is EAGVAQSPRYKIIEKRQSVAFWCNPISGHATLYWYQQILGQGPKLLIQFQNNGVVDDSQLPKDRFSAERLKGVDSTLKIQPAKLEDSAVYLCASNLSPGYEQYFGPGTRLTVT.

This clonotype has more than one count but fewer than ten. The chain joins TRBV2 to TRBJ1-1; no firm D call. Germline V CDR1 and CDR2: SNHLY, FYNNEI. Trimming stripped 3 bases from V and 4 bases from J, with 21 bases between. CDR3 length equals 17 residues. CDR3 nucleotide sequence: TGTGCCAGCAGTGACCCCTCGACGGAGGTTTTGGTCACTGAAGCTTTCTTT. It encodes CASSDPSTEVLVTEAFF.

The CDR3 protein is CASSFGQLAKNIQYF. As DNA, the CDR3 is TGTGCCAGCAGTTTTGGACAGCTAGCCAAAAACATTCAGTACTTC. The V gene is TRBV12-3 or TRBV12-4, the J gene TRBJ2-4; tentatively, D is TRBD1 (6 bases). The CDR3 runs to 15 residues. V was cut by 3 bases and J by 0 bases, with 9 bases left in between.

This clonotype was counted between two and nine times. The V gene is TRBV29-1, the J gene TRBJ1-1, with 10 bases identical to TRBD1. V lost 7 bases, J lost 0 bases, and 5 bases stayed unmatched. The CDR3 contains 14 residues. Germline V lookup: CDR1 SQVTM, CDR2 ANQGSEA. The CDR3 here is CSARQGAVNTEAFF. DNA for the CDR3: TGCAGCGCACGACAGGGGGCGGTGAACACTGAAGCTTTCTTT.

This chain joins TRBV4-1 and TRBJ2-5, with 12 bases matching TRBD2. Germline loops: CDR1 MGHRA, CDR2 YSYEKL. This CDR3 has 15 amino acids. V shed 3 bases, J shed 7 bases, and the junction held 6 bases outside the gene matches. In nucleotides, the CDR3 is TGCGCCAGCAGCCACGGGACTAGCGGGCGGGGGACCCAGTACTTC. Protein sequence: CASSHGTSGRGTQYF.

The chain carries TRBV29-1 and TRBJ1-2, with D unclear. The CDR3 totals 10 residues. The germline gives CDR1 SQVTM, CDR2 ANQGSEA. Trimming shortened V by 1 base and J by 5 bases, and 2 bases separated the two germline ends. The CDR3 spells CSVEVYGYTF. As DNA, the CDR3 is TGCAGCGTTGAAGTGTATGGCTACACCTTC. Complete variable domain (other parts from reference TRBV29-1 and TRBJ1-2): SAVISQKPSRDICQRGTSLTIQCQVDSQVTMMFWYRQQPGQSLTLIATANQGSEATYESGFVIDKFPISRPNLTFSTLTVSNMSPEDSSIYLCSVEVYGYTFGSGTRLTVV.